Each of the 20 T cell receptor beta chains below was sequenced from the same sample in a study of blood T cell repertoires in COVID-19. The data were produced by immunoSEQ multiplex PCR, yet TCRdb's version contains in-frame clones alone and is incomplete. Of under 130,000 clones detected, approximately 62% appear once; the ten largest clones hold about 6%. Sequenced material: peripheral blood. The receptors originated from a man of 80 years or more with acute or convalescent COVID-19.

V gene TRBV12-3 or TRBV12-4 combines with J gene TRBJ2-5; 9 bases fit TRBD1. The V gene end was trimmed by 6 bases and the J gene end by 8 bases; junction bases not matched to a gene: 4. There are 12 residues in the CDR3. CDR3 sequence (DNA): TGTGCCAGCAGAGGGACAGGGCCAACCCAGTACTTC. Its translation: CASRGTGPTQYF.

This clone showed up just a few times. The chain has TRBV6-5 and TRBJ2-7, with 8 bases fitting TRBD1. In germline, CDR1 is MNHEY, CDR2 SVGAGI. The CDR3 has 16 amino acids. After removal of 0 bases from V and 2 bases from J, the junction contained 6 bases not matched to a gene. As DNA, the CDR3 is TGTGCCAGCAGTTACTCAGGGACAGGATATCCCTACGAGCAGTACTTC. It is translated as CASSYSGTGYPYEQYF.

V gene TRBV3-1 (or the pseudogene TRBV3-2) combines with J gene TRBJ1-6, with TRBD1 identical over 9 bases. The CDR3 is 17 amino acids. Germline CDR1 and CDR2: LGHDT and YNNKEL (reference sequence). With 6 bases clipped from V and 9 bases from J, the junction kept 15 bases outside the gene matches. CDR3 nucleotide sequence: TGTGCCAGCAGGCAGGGAGCGGGACAGGGCCGAACTTCACCCCTCCACTTT. Encoded protein: CASRQGAGQGRTSPLHF.

J is TRBJ1-6 and V is TRBV2; D gene unclear. The length of the CDR3 is 14 residues. Per germline, CDR1 SNHLY and CDR2 FYNNEI. The V and J ends lost 7 bases and 6 bases respectively, with 13 bases between them. The CDR3 DNA reads as TGTGCCAGCAAAAAGATGGCCTTTAATTCACCCCTCCACTTT. It specifies CASKKMAFNSPLHF.

This clone has a handful of counts. V is TRBV7-2 and J is TRBJ2-7; 9 nucleotides match TRBD2. The CDR3 has 17 residues. The junction had 10 bases not matched to a gene; V was cut back by 4 bases and J by 0 bases. Germline V gene sequence: CDR1 SGHTA, CDR2 FQGNSA. CDR3 residues: CASSSLPSGRSSYEQYF. The DNA for the CDR3 is TGTGCCAGCAGCTCCTTACCAAGCGGGAGGAGCTCCTACGAGCAGTACTTC.

This sequence joins TRBV28 and TRBJ1-2, with D perhaps TRBD1 (5 bases). The CDR3 is 13 amino acids. Deletions cut 3 bases from V and 2 bases from J, with 7 bases between. The V gene's germline CDR1 is MDHEN and CDR2 SYDVKM. The CDR3 sequence: CASSFGANYGYTF. The CDR3 DNA reads TGTGCCAGCAGTTTTGGGGCGAACTATGGCTACACCTTC.

This clone was recorded only once. The chain's CDR3 is CASSEAWTVSNQPQHF. The DNA for the CDR3 is TGTGCCAGCAGTGAGGCGTGGACAGTTAGCAATCAGCCCCAGCATTTT. The chain links TRBV28 to TRBJ1-5, with D possibly matching TRBD1 (6 bases). CDR3 length equals 16 residues. V lost 5 bases and J lost 0, with 14 bases in between. The germline V gene has CDR1 MDHEN and CDR2 SYDVKM.

The chain carries TRBV7-2 and TRBJ2-5; D gene unclear. Looked up from germline, CDR1 is SGHTA and CDR2 is FQGNSA. V was clipped by 1 base and J by 2 bases, with 5 bases between them. The CDR3 has 13 amino acids. CDR3 protein: CASSLVFQETQYF. In DNA form, the CDR3 reads TGTGCCAGCAGCTTAGTATTTCAAGAGACCCAGTACTTC.

The chain is built from TRBV15 and TRBJ2-7, with D tentatively TRBD2 (6 bases). The CDR3 runs 13 residues. Germline V gives CDR1 LNHNV, CDR2 YYDKDF (reference sequence). Trimming took 5 bases from V and 4 from J, leaving 12 bases between them. The DNA of the CDR3 is TGTGCCACCAGCGAAACGGGGGTATACGAGCAGTACTTC. It is translated as CATSETGVYEQYF.

The CDR3 here is CASSSLGGGTQYF. CDR3 sequence (DNA): TGTGCCAGCAGCTCGTTAGGTGGCGGGACCCAGTACTTC. The V and J genes are TRBV7-2 and TRBJ2-5; D unresolved. Trimming removed 4 bases from V and 7 bases from J, with 13 bases in between. Looked up from germline, CDR1 is SGHTA and CDR2 is FQGNSA. This CDR3 region has 13 residues.

The rearrangement links TRBV19 to TRBJ1-6, with D perhaps TRBD1 (6 bases). CDR1 and CDR2 from the germline V gene are LNHDA and SQIVND (reference sequence). CDR3 length: 13 residues. V was cut by 3 bases and J by 11 bases, with 11 bases left in between. The CDR3, as DNA: TGTGCCAGTAGTATGGTTCGGGACACACCCCTCCACTTT. This encodes CASSMVRDTPLHF.

This chain links TRBV2 with TRBJ1-4; D perhaps matches TRBD1 (6 bases). V dropped 10 bases and J dropped 8 bases, with 11 bases sitting between them. The CDR3 has 11 amino acids. Looked up from germline, CDR1 is SNHLY and CDR2 is FYNNEI. The CDR3 region has the DNA TGTGCCATACTCAGGGGAGAAAAACTGTTTTTT. Translation gives CAILRGEKLFF.

This chain uses TRBV5-1 with TRBJ1-1; D uncertain. Per germline, CDR1 SGHRS and CDR2 YFSETQ. V was trimmed by 0 bases and J by 1 base, leaving 7 bases between them. The CDR3 loop spans 14 amino acids. In nucleotides, the CDR3 is TGCGCCAGCAGCTTGGGCGCGGCGAACACTGAAGCTTTCTTT. Its translation: CASSLGAANTEAFF.

The rearrangement links TRBV4-3 to TRBJ2-2; TRBD1 aligns across 7 bases. With 0 bases clipped from V and 5 bases from J, the junction kept 6 bases outside the gene matches. The germline gives CDR1 LGHNA, CDR2 YSLEER. The CDR3 spans 16 residues. The CDR3 protein is CASSQDKDRLTGELFF. CDR3 sequence (DNA): TGCGCCAGCAGCCAAGATAAGGACAGGCTAACCGGGGAGCTGTTTTTT.

J is TRBJ1-3 and V is TRBV5-1; D not certain. Germline CDR1 is SGHRS and CDR2 is YFSETQ. CDR3 size: 16 residues. Trimming left V 2 bases short and J 1 base short, with 13 bases between. CDR3 bases: TGCGCCAGCAGCTTACAGTCTCTTGAATCTGGAAACACCATATATTTT. It specifies CASSLQSLESGNTIYF.

The V and J genes are TRBV4-3 and TRBJ1-4; a weak D match, TRBD1 (6 bases). Trimming took 1 base from V and 6 from J, leaving 12 bases between them. The CDR3 covers 15 residues. The germline CDR1 and CDR2 sequences are LGHNA and YSLEER. The DNA of the CDR3 is TGCGCCAGCAGCCAAGTCAGGGGTTCTTATGAAAAACTGTTTTTT. The encoded protein is CASSQVRGSYEKLFF.

This rearrangement joins TRBV12-3 or TRBV12-4 to TRBJ2-3; TRBD2 agrees at 7 bases. V dropped 9 bases and J dropped 5; count of bases not matched to a gene: 8. This CDR3 has 13 amino acids. Here the CDR3 reads CASAERDEDTQYF. CDR3 sequence (DNA): TGTGCCAGTGCCGAGCGGGATGAAGATACGCAGTATTTT.

V and J are TRBV6-6 and TRBJ2-7; 10 nucleotides align to TRBD2. V shed 6 bases and J 6 bases; nucleotides not matched to a gene: 8. The CDR3 extends over 14 amino acids. Germline V gene sequence: CDR1 MNHNY, CDR2 SVGAGI (reference sequence). As DNA, the CDR3 is TGTGCCAGCAGAACGGAATTAGCGGGAGGCGAGCAGTACTTC. It codes for CASRTELAGGEQYF.

The chain has TRBV3-1 (or the pseudogene TRBV3-2) and TRBJ2-5; TRBD2 matches 10 bases. The CDR3 extends over 16 amino acids. Germline CDR1 reads LGHDT; CDR2 reads YNNKEL (reference sequence). V shed 4 bases, J shed 3 bases, and the junction held 8 bases outside the gene matches. CDR3 residues: CASSPQLAGSKETQYF. The CDR3 bases are TGTGCCAGCAGCCCCCAACTAGCGGGGTCAAAAGAGACCCAGTACTTC.

The rearrangement joins TRBV19 to TRBJ2-3, with TRBD2 matching 9 bases. Trimming at V came to 6 bases and at J to 10 bases, leaving 14 bases not matched to a gene. The CDR3 runs 15 residues. Germline V CDR1 and CDR2: LNHDA, SQIVND (reference sequence). CDR3 DNA: TGTGCCAGTAGGGATCCTAGCGGGAATAACCCCCCGCAGTATTTT. It translates to CASRDPSGNNPPQYF.